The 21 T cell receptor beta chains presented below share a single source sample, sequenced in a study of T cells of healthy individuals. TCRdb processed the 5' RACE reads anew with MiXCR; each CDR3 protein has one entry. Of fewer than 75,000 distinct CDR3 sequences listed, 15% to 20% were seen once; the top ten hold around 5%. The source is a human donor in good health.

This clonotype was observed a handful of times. The CDR3, as DNA: TGTGCCTGGGCGAGGGGACACACTGAAGCTTTCTTT. It specifies CAWARGHTEAFF. This chain uses TRBV30 with TRBJ1-1; possible D gene TRBD1, 5 bases. CDR1 GTSNPN and CDR2 SVGIG come from the germline V gene (reference sequence). V lost 5 bases and J lost 3, with 10 bases in between. This CDR3 region has 12 residues.

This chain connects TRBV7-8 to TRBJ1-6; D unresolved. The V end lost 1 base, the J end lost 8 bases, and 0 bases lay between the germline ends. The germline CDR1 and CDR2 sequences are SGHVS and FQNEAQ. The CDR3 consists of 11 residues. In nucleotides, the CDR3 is TGTGCCAGCAGCTTAGATTCACCCCTCCACTTT. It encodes CASSLDSPLHF.

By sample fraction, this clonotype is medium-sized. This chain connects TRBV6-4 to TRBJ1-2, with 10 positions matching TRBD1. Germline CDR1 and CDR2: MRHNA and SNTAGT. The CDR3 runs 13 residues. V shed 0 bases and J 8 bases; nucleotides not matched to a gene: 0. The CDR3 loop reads CASSDSTGGGYTF. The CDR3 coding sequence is TGTGCCAGCAGTGACTCGACAGGGGGCGGCTACACCTTC.

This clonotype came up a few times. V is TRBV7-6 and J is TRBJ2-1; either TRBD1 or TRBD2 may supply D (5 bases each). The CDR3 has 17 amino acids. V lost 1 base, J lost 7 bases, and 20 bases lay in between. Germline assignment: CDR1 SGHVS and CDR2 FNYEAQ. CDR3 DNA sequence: TGTGCCAGCAGCTTAGGATTACCAGGGAGTGGAGTAAATGAGCAGTTCTTC. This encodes CASSLGLPGSGVNEQFF.

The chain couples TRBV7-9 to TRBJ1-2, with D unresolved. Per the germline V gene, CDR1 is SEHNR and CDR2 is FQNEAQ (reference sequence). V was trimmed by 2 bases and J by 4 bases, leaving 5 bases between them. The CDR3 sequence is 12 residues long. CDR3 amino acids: CASSLNRYGYTF. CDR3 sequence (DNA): TGTGCCAGCAGCTTAAACCGCTATGGCTACACCTTC. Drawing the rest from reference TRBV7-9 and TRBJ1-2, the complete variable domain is DTGVSQNPRHKITKRGQNVTFRCDPISEHNRLYWYRQTLGQGPEFLTYFQNEAQLEKSRLLSDRFSAERPKGSFSTLEIQRTEQGDSAMYLCASSLNRYGYTFGSGTRLTVV.

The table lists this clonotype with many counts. CDR3 protein: CASSDRGLKGYTF. The CDR3 nucleotides are TGTGCCAGCAGCGACAGGGGGCTGAAAGGCTACACCTTC. The chain has TRBV12-3 or TRBV12-4 and TRBJ1-2; 10 bases fit TRBD1. The CDR3 covers 13 residues. V lost 6 bases to trimming and J lost 8 bases; unmatched junction nucleotides: 6.

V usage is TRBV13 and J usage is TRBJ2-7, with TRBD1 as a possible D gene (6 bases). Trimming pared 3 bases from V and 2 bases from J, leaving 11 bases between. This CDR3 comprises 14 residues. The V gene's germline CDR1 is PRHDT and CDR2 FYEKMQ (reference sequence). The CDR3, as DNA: TGTGCCAGCAGCTTCCGGGACAACCCCTACGAGCAGTACTTC. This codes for CASSFRDNPYEQYF.

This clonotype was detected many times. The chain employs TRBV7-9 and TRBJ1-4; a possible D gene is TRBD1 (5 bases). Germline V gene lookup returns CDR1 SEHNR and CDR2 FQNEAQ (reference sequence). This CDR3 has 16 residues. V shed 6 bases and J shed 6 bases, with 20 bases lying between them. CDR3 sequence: CASSKTGPQGYEKLFF. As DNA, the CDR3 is TGTGCCAGCAGTAAAACCGGGCCCCAGGGATATGAAAAACTGTTTTTT.

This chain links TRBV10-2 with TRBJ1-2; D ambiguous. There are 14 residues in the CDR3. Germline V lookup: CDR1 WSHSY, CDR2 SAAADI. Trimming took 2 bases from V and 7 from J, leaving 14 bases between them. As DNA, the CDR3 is TGCGCCAGCAGTGAGACAAGTGTGGCACTTGGCTACACCTTC. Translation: CASSETSVALGYTF.

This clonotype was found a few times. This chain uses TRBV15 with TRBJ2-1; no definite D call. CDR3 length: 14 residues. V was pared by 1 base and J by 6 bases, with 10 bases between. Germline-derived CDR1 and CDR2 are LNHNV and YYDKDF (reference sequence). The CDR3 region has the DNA TGTGCCACCAGCAGAGCCGGAATCCCCAATGAGCAGTTCTTC. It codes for CATSRAGIPNEQFF.

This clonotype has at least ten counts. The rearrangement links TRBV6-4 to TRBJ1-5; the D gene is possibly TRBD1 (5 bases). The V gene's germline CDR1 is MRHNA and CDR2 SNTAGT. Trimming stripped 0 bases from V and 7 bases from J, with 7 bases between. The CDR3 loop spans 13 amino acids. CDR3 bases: TGTGCCAGCAGTGACTCCGGGGACCAGCCCCAGCATTTT. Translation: CASSDSGDQPQHF.

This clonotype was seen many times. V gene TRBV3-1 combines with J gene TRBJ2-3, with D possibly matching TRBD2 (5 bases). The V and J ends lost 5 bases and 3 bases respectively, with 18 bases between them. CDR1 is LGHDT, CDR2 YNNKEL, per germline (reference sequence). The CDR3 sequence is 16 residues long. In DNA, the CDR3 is TGTGCCAGCAGCTCCTTAATGGGAGTAGGGACAGATACGCAGTATTTT. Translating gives CASSSLMGVGTDTQYF.

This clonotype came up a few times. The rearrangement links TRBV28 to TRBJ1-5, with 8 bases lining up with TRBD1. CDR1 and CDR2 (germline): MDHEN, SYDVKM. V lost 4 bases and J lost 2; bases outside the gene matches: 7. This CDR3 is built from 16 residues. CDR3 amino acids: CASSSIDRGGNQPQHF. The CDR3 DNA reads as TGTGCCAGCAGTTCAATAGACAGGGGTGGCAATCAGCCCCAGCATTTT.

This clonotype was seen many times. Here the CDR3 DNA reads TGCGCCAGCAGCTTTTCAGCCCACGAGCAGTACTTC. The encoded protein is CASSFSAHEQYF. The rearrangement joins TRBV5-1 to TRBJ2-7; no definite D call. V lost 2 bases to trimming and J lost 5 bases, with 8 bases between them. CDR3 length: 12 amino acids. CDR1 SGHRS and CDR2 YFSETQ come from the germline V gene.

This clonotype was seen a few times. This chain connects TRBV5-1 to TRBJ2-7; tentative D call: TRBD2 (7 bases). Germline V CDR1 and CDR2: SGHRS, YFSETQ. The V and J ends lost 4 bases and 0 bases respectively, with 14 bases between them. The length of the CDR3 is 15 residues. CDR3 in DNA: TGCGCCAGCAGCCTGGTAGGGGGGGGCTCCTACGAGCAGTACTTC. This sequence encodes CASSLVGGGSYEQYF.

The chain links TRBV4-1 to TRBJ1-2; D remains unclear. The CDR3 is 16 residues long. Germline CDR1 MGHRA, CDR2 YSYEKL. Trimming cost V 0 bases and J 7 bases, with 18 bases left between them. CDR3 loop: CASSQDPTGIGPGYTF. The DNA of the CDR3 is TGCGCCAGCAGCCAAGATCCGACCGGGATTGGACCTGGCTACACCTTC.

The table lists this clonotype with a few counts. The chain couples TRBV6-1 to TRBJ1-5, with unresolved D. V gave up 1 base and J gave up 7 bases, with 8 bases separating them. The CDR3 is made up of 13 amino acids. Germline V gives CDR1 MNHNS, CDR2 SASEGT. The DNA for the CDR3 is TGTGCCAGCAGTGAAGTCGATACCCAGCCCCAGCATTTT. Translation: CASSEVDTQPQHF.

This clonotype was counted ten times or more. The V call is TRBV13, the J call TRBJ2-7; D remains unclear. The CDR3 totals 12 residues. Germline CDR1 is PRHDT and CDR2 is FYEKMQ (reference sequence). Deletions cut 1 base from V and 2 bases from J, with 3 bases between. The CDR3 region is CASSLATYEQYF. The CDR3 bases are TGTGCCAGCAGCTTAGCAACCTACGAGCAGTACTTC. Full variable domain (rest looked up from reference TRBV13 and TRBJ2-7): AAGVIQSPRHLIKEKRETATLKCYPIPRHDTVYWYQQGPGQDPQFLISFYEKMQSDKGSIPDRFSAQQFSDYHSELNMSSLELGDSALYFCASSLATYEQYFGPGTRLTVT.

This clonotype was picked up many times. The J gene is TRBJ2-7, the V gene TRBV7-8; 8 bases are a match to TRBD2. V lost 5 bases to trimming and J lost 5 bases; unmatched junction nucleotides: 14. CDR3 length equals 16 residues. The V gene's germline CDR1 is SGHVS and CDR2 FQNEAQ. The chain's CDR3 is CASSQTAGDLSDEQYF. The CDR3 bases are TGTGCCAGCAGCCAGACAGCGGGAGACCTTTCCGACGAGCAGTACTTC.

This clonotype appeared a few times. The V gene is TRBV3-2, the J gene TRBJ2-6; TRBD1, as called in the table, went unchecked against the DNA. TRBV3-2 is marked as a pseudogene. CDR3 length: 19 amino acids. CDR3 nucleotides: TGTGCCAGCAGCCAAGTTGGAGGGGCACCCTGTCCTGGGGCCAACGTCCTGACTTTC. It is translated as CASSQVGGAPCPGANVLTF.

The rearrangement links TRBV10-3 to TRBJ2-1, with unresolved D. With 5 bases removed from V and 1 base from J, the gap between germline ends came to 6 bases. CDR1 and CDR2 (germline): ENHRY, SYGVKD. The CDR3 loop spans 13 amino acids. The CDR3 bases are TGTGCCATCAGTACAATTTCCTACAATGAGCAGTTCTTC. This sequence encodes CAISTISYNEQFF.